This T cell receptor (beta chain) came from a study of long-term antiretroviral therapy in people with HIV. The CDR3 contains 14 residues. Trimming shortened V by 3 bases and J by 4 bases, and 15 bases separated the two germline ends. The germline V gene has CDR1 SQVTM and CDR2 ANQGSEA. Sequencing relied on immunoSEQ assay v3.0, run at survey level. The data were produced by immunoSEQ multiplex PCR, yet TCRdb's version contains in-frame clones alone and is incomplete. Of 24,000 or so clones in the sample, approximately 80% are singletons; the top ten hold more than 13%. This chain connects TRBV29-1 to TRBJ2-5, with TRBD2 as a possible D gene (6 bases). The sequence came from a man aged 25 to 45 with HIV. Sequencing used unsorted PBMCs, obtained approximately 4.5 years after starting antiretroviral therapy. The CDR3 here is CSVDVGGGGETQYF. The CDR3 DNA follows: TGCAGCGTTGATGTCGGGGGTGGGGGAGAGACCCAGTACTTC.